This T cell receptor beta chain emerged from a study of OX40 agonist ivuxolimab in advanced cancers. Study context: An anti-OX40 (CD134) antibody with agonistic activity, ivuxolimab, was administered to patients. Study-wide points: Several nonresponders also turned out to have low normalized T-cell clonal expansion. Clonal expansion from baseline to week 6 occurred in both CD4+ and CD8+ T cells.

The CDR3 loop spans 13 amino acids. V was clipped by 1 base and J by 0 bases, with 4 bases between them. CDR1 SGHRS and CDR2 YFSETQ come from the germline V gene. As for this clone: Its antigen is currently unknown.

Repertoires were generated with immunoSEQ multiplex PCR, while TCRdb's copy carries only in-frame clones and drops some. Of fewer than 45,000 clones listed, roughly four fifths are singletons. Sampling of blood occurred at baseline, cycle 4 day 1, and cycle 7 day 1. The V call is TRBV5-1, the J call TRBJ1-2, with unresolved D. This specimen was CD4+ or CD8+ T cells sorted from blood, taken in a trial of the OX40 agonist ivuxolimab. The sequence was obtained from an adult with an advanced solid tumor such as melanoma, head and neck, liver or kidney cancer. The CDR3 loop reads CASSLTANYGYTF. As DNA, the CDR3 is TGCGCCAGCAGCTTGACAGCTAACTATGGCTACACCTTC.